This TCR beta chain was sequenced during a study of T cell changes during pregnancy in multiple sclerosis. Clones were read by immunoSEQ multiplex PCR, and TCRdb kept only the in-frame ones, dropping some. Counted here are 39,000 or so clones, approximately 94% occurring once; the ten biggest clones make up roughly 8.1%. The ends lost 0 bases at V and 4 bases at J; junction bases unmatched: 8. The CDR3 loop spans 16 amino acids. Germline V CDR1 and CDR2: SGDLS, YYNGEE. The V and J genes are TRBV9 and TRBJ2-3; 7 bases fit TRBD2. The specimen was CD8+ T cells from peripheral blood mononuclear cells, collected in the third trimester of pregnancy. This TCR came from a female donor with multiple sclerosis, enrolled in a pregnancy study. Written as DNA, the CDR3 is TGTGCCAGCAGCGTAGGGGAGGGAGTGGTCGCAGATACGCAGTATTTT. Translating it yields CASSVGEGVVADTQYF.